This entry describes one T cell receptor (beta chain). The sample originates from a study of blood T cell repertoires in COVID-19. Measured with immunoSEQ multiplex PCR; TCRdb has only the in-frame clones, and not every one. The sample holds approximately 210,000 clones, roughly four fifths seen once. V lost 6 bases and J lost 3, with 15 bases in between. Germline lookup yields CDR1 WNHNN and CDR2 SYGVQD (reference sequence). The CDR3 runs 14 residues. This TCR was recovered from a woman between 35 and 50 years old with active or convalescent COVID-19. The chain has TRBV10-1 and TRBJ2-7; TRBD1 might be the D (5 bases). Sequencing was carried out using peripheral blood. CDR3 nucleotides: TGCGCCAGCAGCCGCCCGGACAATTACTACGAGCAGTACTTC. Amino acids: CASSRPDNYYEQYF.